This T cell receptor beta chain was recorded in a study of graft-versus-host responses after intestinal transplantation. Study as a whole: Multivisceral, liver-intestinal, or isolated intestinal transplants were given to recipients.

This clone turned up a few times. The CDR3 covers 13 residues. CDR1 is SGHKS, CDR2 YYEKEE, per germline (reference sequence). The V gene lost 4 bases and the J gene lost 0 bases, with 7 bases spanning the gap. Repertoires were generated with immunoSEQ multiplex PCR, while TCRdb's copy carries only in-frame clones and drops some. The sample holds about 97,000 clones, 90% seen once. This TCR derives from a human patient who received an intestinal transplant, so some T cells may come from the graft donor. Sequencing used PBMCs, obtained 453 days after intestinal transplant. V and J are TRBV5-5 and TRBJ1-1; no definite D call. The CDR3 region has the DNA TGTGCCAGCAGCCCTAACCTGAACACTGAAGCTTTCTTT. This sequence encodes CASSPNLNTEAFF.